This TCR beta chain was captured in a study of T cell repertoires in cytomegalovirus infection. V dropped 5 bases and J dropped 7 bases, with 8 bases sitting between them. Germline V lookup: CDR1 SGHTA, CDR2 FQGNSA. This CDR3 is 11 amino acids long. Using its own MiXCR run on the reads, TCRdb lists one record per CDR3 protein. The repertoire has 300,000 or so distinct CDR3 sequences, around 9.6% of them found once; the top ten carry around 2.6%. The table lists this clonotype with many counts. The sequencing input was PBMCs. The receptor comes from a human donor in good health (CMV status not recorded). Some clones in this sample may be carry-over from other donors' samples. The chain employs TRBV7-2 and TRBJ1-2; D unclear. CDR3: CASSQFGGYTF. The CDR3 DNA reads TGTGCCAGCAGCCAGTTCGGTGGCTACACCTTC.